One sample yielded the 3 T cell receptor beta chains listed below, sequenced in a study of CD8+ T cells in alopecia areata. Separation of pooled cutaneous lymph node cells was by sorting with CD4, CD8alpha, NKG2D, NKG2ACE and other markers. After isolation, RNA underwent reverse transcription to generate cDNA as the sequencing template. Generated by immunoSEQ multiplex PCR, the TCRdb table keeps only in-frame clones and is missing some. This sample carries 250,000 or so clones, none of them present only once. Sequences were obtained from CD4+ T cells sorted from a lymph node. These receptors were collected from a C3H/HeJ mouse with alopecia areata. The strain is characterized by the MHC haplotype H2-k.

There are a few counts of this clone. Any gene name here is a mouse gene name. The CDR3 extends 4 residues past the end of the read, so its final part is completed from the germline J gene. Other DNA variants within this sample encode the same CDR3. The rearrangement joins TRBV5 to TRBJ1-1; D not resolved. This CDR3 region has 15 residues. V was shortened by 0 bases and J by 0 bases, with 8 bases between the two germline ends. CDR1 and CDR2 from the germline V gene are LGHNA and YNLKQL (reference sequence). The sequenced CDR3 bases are TGTGCCAGCAGCCAAGATTGGGGTGCAAACACA. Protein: CASSQDWGANT. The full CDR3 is CASSQDWGANTEVFF.

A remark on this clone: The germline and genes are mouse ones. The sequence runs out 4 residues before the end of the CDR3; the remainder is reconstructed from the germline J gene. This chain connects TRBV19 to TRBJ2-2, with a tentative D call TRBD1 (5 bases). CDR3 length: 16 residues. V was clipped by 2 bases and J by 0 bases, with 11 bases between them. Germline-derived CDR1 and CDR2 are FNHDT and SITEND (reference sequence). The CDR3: CASSIQGYANTGQLYF. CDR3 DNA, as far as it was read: TGTGCCAGCAGTATTCAGGGATACGCAAACACCGGG.

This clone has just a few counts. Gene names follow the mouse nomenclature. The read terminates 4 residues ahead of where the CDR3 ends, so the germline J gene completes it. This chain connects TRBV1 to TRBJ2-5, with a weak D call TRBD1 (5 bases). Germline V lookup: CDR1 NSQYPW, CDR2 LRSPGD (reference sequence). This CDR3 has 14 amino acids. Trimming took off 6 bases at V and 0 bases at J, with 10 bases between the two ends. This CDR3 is CTCRRGGNQDTQYF. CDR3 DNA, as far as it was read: TGCACCTGCAGGAGGGGAGGGAACCAAGAC. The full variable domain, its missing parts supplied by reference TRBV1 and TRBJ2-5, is VTLLEQNPRWRLVPRGQAVNLRCILKNSQYPWMSWYQQDLQKQLQWLFTLRSPGDKEVKSLPGADYLATRVTDTELRLQVANMSQGRTLYCTCRRGGNQDTQYFGPGTRLLVL.